This is a list of T cell receptor beta chains from one sample in a study of blood T cells in healthy people across ages. TCRdb analysed the 5' RACE reads with MiXCR anew, one entry per CDR3 protein. The table lists approximately 700,000 distinct CDR3 sequences, 32% of them singletons, with 15% to 19% in the top ten. Specimen: blood. Receptors were obtained from a woman at least 80 years old in good health. The CDR3 runs from the conserved cysteine through the conserved F or W. The D gene is left open where the match is weak. Rows give clone size only sometimes, using once, few, many, or a class for an expanded clone.

clone size,D gene,J gene,V gene,CDR3 length,CDR3 DNA,CDR3 protein
many,TRBD2,TRBJ2-5,TRBV20-1,14,TGCAGTGCTGCCCCGGGGACTAGCAGGGAGACCCAGTACTTC,CSAAPGTSRETQYF
-,TRBD2,TRBJ2-1,TRBV6-1,15,TGTGTCAGCAGTGTTACTAGCGGGGGAGGCAATGAGCAGTTCTTC,CVSSVTSGGGNEQFF
-,-,TRBJ1-2,TRBV20-1,12,TGCAGTGCTAGACGGGGGGCCTATGGCTACACCTTC,CSARRGAYGYTF
many,-,TRBJ2-7,TRBV7-9,13,TGTGCCAGCAGCTGGGACACCTCCTACGAGCAGTACTTC,CASSWDTSYEQYF
many,TRBD1,TRBJ2-3,TRBV30,15,TGTGCCTGGAGTTTGACGGGACAGGGCGCAGATACGCAGTATTTT,CAWSLTGQGADTQYF
many,-,TRBJ2-5,TRBV11-2,17,TGTGCCAGCAGCTTAACCTCCGGGTCAGGGGAGAGAGAGACCCAGTACTTC,CASSLTSGSGERETQYF
-,TRBD1,TRBJ2-1,TRBV15,12,TGTGCCACCGCGAGGGGGCAAGAGACCCAGTTCTTC,CATARGQETQFF
many,TRBD2,TRBJ2-7,TRBV20-1,16,TGCAGTGCTAGCCTTTGGGTAGCGGGGGCCTCCTACGAGCAGTACTTC,CSASLWVAGASYEQYF
few,-,TRBJ2-3,TRBV29-1,12,TGCATCTGCTGGGCAGACACAGATACGCAGTATTTT,CICWADTDTQYF
many,-,TRBJ1-1,TRBV7-2,13,TGTGCCAGCAGCTCCCGGTGGAACACTGAAGCTTTCTTT,CASSSRWNTEAFF
many,TRBD1,TRBJ2-3,TRBV5-1,17,TGCGCCAGCAGCGGCACCATGACAGGGGACCCGGGTTCGACGCAGTATTTT,CASSGTMTGDPGSTQYF
-,TRBD2,TRBJ2-5,TRBV2,15,TGTGCCAGCAGTGAAAGAGGGACTAATAGGAATGAGCAGTACTTC,CASSERGTNRNEQYF
-,TRBD1,TRBJ2-3,TRBV5-4,16,TGTGCCAGCAACTACGTCCCGGGACAGGGGGGAGATACGCAGTATTTT,CASNYVPGQGGDTQYF
-,-,TRBJ2-5,TRBV18,13,TGTGCCAGCTCACAACAGGGTGGCGAGACCCAGTACTTC,CASSQQGGETQYF
few,TRBD2,TRBJ2-3,TRBV7-2,14,TGTGCCAGCAGCTTAGAAGCGGGGGGGGGTACGCAGTATTTT,CASSLEAGGGTQYF
many,TRBD1,TRBJ1-1,TRBV12-3/TRBV12-4,16,TGTGCCAGCAGTTCCGAGACAGGGACCCTCAACACTGAAGCTTTCTTT,CASSSETGTLNTEAFF
-,-,TRBJ2-7,TRBV12-3/TRBV12-4,14,TGTGCCAGCAGTTTACAAGGAGGCTCCTACGAGCAGTACTTC,CASSLQGGSYEQYF
many,TRBD1,TRBJ1-2,TRBV20-1,12,TGCAGTGCTACCGGGACAGGGTATGGCTACACCTTC,CSATGTGYGYTF
-,TRBD1,TRBJ2-5,TRBV10-3,15,TGTGCCATCTCAAATACGGGACAGGGACTCGGGACCCAGTACTTC,CAISNTGQGLGTQYF
many,-,TRBJ2-1,TRBV3-1,18,TGTGCCAGCAGCCAAGATAACGCCTACGGACAGCGAAACAATGAGCAGTTCTTC,CASSQDNAYGQRNNEQFF
many,TRBD1,TRBJ2-1,TRBV10-2,15,TGCGCCAGCAGAGACTCGGGACAGAGAGACAATGAGCAGTTCTTC,CASRDSGQRDNEQFF
many,TRBD1,TRBJ2-7,TRBV24-1,14,TGTGCCACCAGTGATCCGGGACAGGGGTTTGGGCAGTACTTC,CATSDPGQGFGQYF
many,-,TRBJ2-1,TRBV11-2,14,TGTGCCAGCAGCTTAGGTATAGGGGTGGGAGAGCAGTTCTTC,CASSLGIGVGEQFF
many,TRBD1,TRBJ1-5,TRBV28,19,TGTGCCAGCAGTTTATTAAACCTGCAGGGGGTTGGGGGCAATCAGCCCCAGCATTTT,CASSLLNLQGVGGNQPQHF
many,-,TRBJ1-2,TRBV20-1,14,TGCAGTGCTAGAGATTCGTGGGGGGCCCTTGGCTACACCTTC,CSARDSWGALGYTF
-,-,TRBJ2-4,TRBV7-9,14,TGTGCCTGCAGCTTAGTACTAGAAAAAAACGTTCAGTACTTC,CACSLVLEKNVQYF
few,-,TRBJ2-3,TRBV7-3,16,TGTGCCAGCAGCTTCGGGGGGAGGGGGCCGGGAGATACGCAGTATTTT,CASSFGGRGPGDTQYF
many,TRBD2,TRBJ2-5,TRBV20-1,14,TGCAGTGCAGGGACTAGCGGGGTCTGGGAGACCCAGTACTTC,CSAGTSGVWETQYF
-,TRBD2,TRBJ2-3,TRBV5-6,18,TGTGCCAGCAGCTTGGGGCTAGCGGGGGACCCTAGCACAGATACGCAGTATTTT,CASSLGLAGDPSTDTQYF
few,-,TRBJ1-2,TRBV3-1,15,TGTGCCAGCAGCACGACTTTCGCGGGGGCGGGGGGCTACACCTTC,CASSTTFAGAGGYTF
many,-,TRBJ1-2,TRBV7-8,14,TGTGCCAGCAGCTTAGGGCACAGGAACTATGGCTACACCTTC,CASSLGHRNYGYTF
many,-,TRBJ2-4,TRBV2,14,TGTGCCAGCAGTGCACCCCTAGGCAAAAACATTCAGTACTTC,CASSAPLGKNIQYF
many,-,TRBJ1-2,TRBV4-3,15,TGCGCCAGCAGCTCGGTTTCCGCTGGGGGCGGCGGCTACACCTTC,CASSSVSAGGGGYTF
many,TRBD1,TRBJ2-7,TRBV10-3,11,TGTGCCATCAGACAGGGACAGGAGCAGTACTTC,CAIRQGQEQYF
-,-,TRBJ2-3,TRBV9,15,TGTGCCAGCAGCGTCGGACAGTCCATGGCGGATACGCAGTATTTT,CASSVGQSMADTQYF
few,-,TRBJ2-3,TRBV5-1,15,TGCGCCAGCAGATCACGGGACCCATCAACAGATACGCAGTATTTT,CASRSRDPSTDTQYF
many,-,TRBJ2-1,TRBV20-1,13,TGCAGTGCTAGAGATTCCCAGGGGCGCAGACAGTTCTTC,CSARDSQGRRQFF
few,-,TRBJ1-5,TRBV19,16,TGTGCCAGTACCCGGCGGAACGGCGATCCGAATCAGCCCCAGCATTTT,CASTRRNGDPNQPQHF
-,TRBD1,TRBJ2-5,TRBV28,16,TGTGCAAGCAGTTCCCGGGACAGGGGCGCCGGAGAGACCCAGTACTTC,CASSSRDRGAGETQYF
many,-,TRBJ2-5,TRBV2,11,TGTGCCAGGTCGGGAGAGGAGACCCAGTACTTC,CARSGEETQYF
-,TRBD2,TRBJ2-1,TRBV28,15,TGTGCCAGCAGTCAAGAGCGGGGCTTATACAATGAGCAGTTCTTC,CASSQERGLYNEQFF
many,TRBD1,TRBJ1-5,TRBV7-2,15,TGTGCCAGCAGCTTAGGAGGGACAGCTAATCAGCCCCAGCATTTT,CASSLGGTANQPQHF